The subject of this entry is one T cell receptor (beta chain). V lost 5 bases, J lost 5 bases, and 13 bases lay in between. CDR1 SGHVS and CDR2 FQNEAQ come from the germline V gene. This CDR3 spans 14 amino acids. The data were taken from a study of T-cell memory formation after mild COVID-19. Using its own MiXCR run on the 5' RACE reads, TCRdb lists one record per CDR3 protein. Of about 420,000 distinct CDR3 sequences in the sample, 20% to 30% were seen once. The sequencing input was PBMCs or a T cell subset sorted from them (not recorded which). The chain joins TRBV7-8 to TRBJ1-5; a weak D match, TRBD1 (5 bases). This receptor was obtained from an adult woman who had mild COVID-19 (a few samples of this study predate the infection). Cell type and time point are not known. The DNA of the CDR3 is TGTGCCAGCAGCATAGACAGTTCTTATCAGCCCCAGCATTTT. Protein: CASSIDSSYQPQHF.